Listed below are T cell receptor beta chains from one sample, sequenced in a study of blood T cells in healthy people across ages. TCRdb re-analysed the 5' RACE reads in MiXCR, keeping a single row per CDR3 protein. Of approximately 900,000 distinct CDR3 sequences in the sample, around 48% are singletons; the top ten hold 13%. The sequenced sample consisted of blood. These receptor sequences come from a man aged 25-45 years in good health. The CDR3 runs from the conserved cysteine through the conserved F or W. Fields, in order: J gene, D gene, clone size, V gene, CDR3 DNA, CDR3 protein. The D gene is left open where the match is weak. Only part of the rows carry a size: once, few, many, or a class if the clone is expanded.

J: TRBJ2-1
D: -
size: few
V: TRBV3-1
DNA: TGTGCCAGCAGCCAAGAATCGGCGTTGGATTACAATGAGCAGTTCTTC
CDR3: CASSQESALDYNEQFF

J: TRBJ2-7
D: -
size: -
V: TRBV12-3/TRBV12-4
DNA: TGTGCCAGCAGTTTACTCGACAGCCGCTACGAGCAGTACTTC
CDR3: CASSLLDSRYEQYF

J: TRBJ1-2
D: -
size: -
V: TRBV12-3/TRBV12-4
DNA: TGTGCCAGCAGAGCCAGGGATGGCTACACCTTC
CDR3: CASRARDGYTF

J: TRBJ2-1
D: -
size: few
V: TRBV4-3
DNA: TGCGCCAGCAGCCAAGTGGCGTCGTCCTACAATGAGCAGTTCTTC
CDR3: CASSQVASSYNEQFF

J: TRBJ2-3
D: -
size: -
V: TRBV24-1
DNA: TGTGCCACCAGTGTGCGGGACGGAGGCACAGATACGCAGTATTTT
CDR3: CATSVRDGGTDTQYF

J: TRBJ1-1
D: -
size: -
V: TRBV7-9
DNA: TGTGCCAGCAGCTTAGAGGGGGGGACCACTGAAGCTTTCTTT
CDR3: CASSLEGGTTEAFF

J: TRBJ1-4
D: -
size: few
V: TRBV30
DNA: TGTGCCCGCGACTCGGGTAGGGAAAAACTGTTTTTT
CDR3: CARDSGREKLFF

J: TRBJ1-1
D: TRBD1
size: -
V: TRBV28
DNA: TGTGCCAGCAGTTCGAACAGGGGGCTCTCCACTGAAGCTTTCTTT
CDR3: CASSSNRGLSTEAFF

J: TRBJ1-1
D: -
size: once
V: TRBV20-1
DNA: TGCAGTGCTATTCCCGGGACATCGAACACTGAAGCTTTCTTT
CDR3: CSAIPGTSNTEAFF

J: TRBJ2-3
D: -
size: -
V: TRBV9
DNA: TGTGCCAGCAGCGTAGGAAACGGGGGCGGCACAGATACGCAGTATTTT
CDR3: CASSVGNGGGTDTQYF

J: TRBJ1-2
D: -
size: once
V: TRBV29-1
DNA: TGCAGCCCCCACAGGCCCCCCTATGGCCACACCTTC
CDR3: CSPHRPPYGHTF

J: TRBJ2-7
D: -
size: -
V: TRBV30
DNA: TGTGCCTGGAGTGTCCTGACAGGCCACGAGCAGTACTTC
CDR3: CAWSVLTGHEQYF

J: TRBJ2-5
D: -
size: few
V: TRBV12-3/TRBV12-4
DNA: TGTGCCAGCAGTTTGGACAGTTACCAAGAGACCCAGTACTTC
CDR3: CASSLDSYQETQYF

J: TRBJ2-7
D: TRBD1
size: -
V: TRBV3-1
DNA: TGTGCCAGCAGCCTGACAGGGGGAAGAGGCCGCGAGCAGTACTTC
CDR3: CASSLTGGRGREQYF

J: TRBJ2-3
D: -
size: -
V: TRBV4-2
DNA: TGTGCCAGCAGCCAAGATGTAGGGGGGTCTGCCGATACGCAGTATTTT
CDR3: CASSQDVGGSADTQYF

J: TRBJ1-5
D: TRBD1
size: few
V: TRBV20-1
DNA: TGCAGTGCTTCGACAGGGTCGCGCAATCAGCCCCAGCATTTT
CDR3: CSASTGSRNQPQHF

J: TRBJ2-3
D: -
size: -
V: TRBV7-9
DNA: TGTGCCAGCAACGACCTGGCTAGCGGCACAGATACGCAGTATTTT
CDR3: CASNDLASGTDTQYF

J: TRBJ2-3
D: TRBD1
size: few
V: TRBV4-1
DNA: TGCGCCAGCAGCCAGTGGGACAGGGGAACAGATACGCAGTATTTT
CDR3: CASSQWDRGTDTQYF

J: TRBJ2-7
D: TRBD1
size: few
V: TRBV10-3
DNA: TGTGCCATCAGTGAGTCGGGACAGGGGGGTCACGAGCAGTACTTC
CDR3: CAISESGQGGHEQYF

J: TRBJ1-2
D: -
size: many
V: TRBV5-1
DNA: TGCGCCAGCAGCTTCGGGGGAGACTATGGCTACACCTTC
CDR3: CASSFGGDYGYTF

J: TRBJ2-1
D: TRBD2
size: few
V: TRBV6-1
DNA: TGTGCCAGCAAGAGCGGGGGGAGTAGTTACGATGAGCAGTTCTTC
CDR3: CASKSGGSSYDEQFF

J: TRBJ1-2
D: -
size: few
V: TRBV7-2
DNA: TGTGCCAGCAGCTCCCCCCCCTCCGTCGGCTACACCTTC
CDR3: CASSSPPSVGYTF

J: TRBJ2-7
D: -
size: -
V: TRBV28
DNA: TGTGCCACCCATACAGGGATTATCTACGAGCAGTACTTC
CDR3: CATHTGIIYEQYF

J: TRBJ2-3
D: -
size: -
V: TRBV10-3
DNA: TGTGCCATCAGTGACTCGGGGGCCCCCACAGATACGCAGTATTTT
CDR3: CAISDSGAPTDTQYF

J: TRBJ2-1
D: TRBD1
size: many
V: TRBV12-3/TRBV12-4
DNA: TGTGCCAGCAGTTATGCGGTGCCGGGACAGAATGAGCAGTTCTTC
CDR3: CASSYAVPGQNEQFF

J: TRBJ1-2
D: -
size: few
V: TRBV4-2
DNA: TGTGCCAGCAGCCACCCAGGGGCTCACACCTTC
CDR3: CASSHPGAHTF

J: TRBJ2-3
D: -
size: -
V: TRBV27
DNA: TGTGCCAGCAGTTTCGGCCCCAATTCCCGGCTCTCAGATACGCAGTATTTT
CDR3: CASSFGPNSRLSDTQYF

J: TRBJ2-5
D: TRBD1
size: -
V: TRBV6-2/TRBV6-3
DNA: TGTGCCAGCAGGCCGAGGGACAGGGGCCACCCCGGAGCGACCCAGTACTTC
CDR3: CASRPRDRGHPGATQYF

J: TRBJ1-2
D: TRBD1
size: once
V: TRBV5-1
DNA: TGCGCCAGCAGCCAACCCATGACAGGGAACGGTGGCTACACCTTC
CDR3: CASSQPMTGNGGYTF

J: TRBJ1-2
D: TRBD1
size: -
V: TRBV5-1
DNA: TGCGCCAGCAGCCCTGGACAACAGGGGGACTATGGCTACACCTTC
CDR3: CASSPGQQGDYGYTF

J: TRBJ2-3
D: -
size: -
V: TRBV4-1
DNA: TGCGCCAGCAGCCAAGAAGGCACAGCCTACACAGATACGCAGTATTTT
CDR3: CASSQEGTAYTDTQYF

J: TRBJ1-1
D: -
size: -
V: TRBV2
DNA: TGTGCCAGCAGTGAGTGGGAGGGAAACATGAACACTGAAGCTTTCTTT
CDR3: CASSEWEGNMNTEAFF

J: TRBJ2-5
D: TRBD2
size: -
V: TRBV7-7
DNA: TGTGCTAGCAGCGGGGAAAGGGGACAGACCCAGTACTTC
CDR3: CASSGERGQTQYF

J: TRBJ2-1
D: TRBD2
size: once
V: TRBV6-5
DNA: TGTGCCAGCAGTTACTCGAAAGCGGGGGGCCTCAATGAGCAGTTCTTC
CDR3: CASSYSKAGGLNEQFF

J: TRBJ2-1
D: TRBD2
size: -
V: TRBV4-2
DNA: TGTGCCAGCAGCCAACTCGTGGTAGCGGGGGCCAATGAGCAGTTCTTC
CDR3: CASSQLVVAGANEQFF

J: TRBJ2-1
D: -
size: -
V: TRBV6-5
DNA: TGTGCCAGCAGTTACGCCGGCAGGGACAATGAGCAGTTCTTC
CDR3: CASSYAGRDNEQFF

J: TRBJ2-7
D: TRBD2
size: -
V: TRBV9
DNA: TGTGCCAGCAGCGTAGACCCAGCGGGGGTGGACGAGCAGTACTTC
CDR3: CASSVDPAGVDEQYF

J: TRBJ1-6
D: TRBD1
size: -
V: TRBV5-4
DNA: TGTGCCAGCAGCTTCGGGACAGGGGGGTCATCACCCCTCCACTTT
CDR3: CASSFGTGGSSPLHF

J: TRBJ2-1
D: TRBD2
size: once
V: TRBV6-2/TRBV6-3
DNA: TGTGCCAGCAAGAGTTTAAGGGCGGGACTAGCGGTCCTCAGCTCCTACAATGAGCAGTTCTTC
CDR3: CASKSLRAGLAVLSSYNEQFF

J: TRBJ2-1
D: TRBD2
size: -
V: TRBV7-9
DNA: TGTGCCAGCAGCTCCCTTTGGACTAGCGGGGGATTAGCATCCTACAATGAGCAGTTCTTC
CDR3: CASSSLWTSGGLASYNEQFF

J: TRBJ2-7
D: -
size: -
V: TRBV29-1
DNA: TGCAGCGTTTTAACAGTTTTAAACGACGAGCAGTACTTC
CDR3: CSVLTVLNDEQYF

J: TRBJ1-4
D: TRBD1
size: few
V: TRBV28
DNA: TGTGCCAGCAGTGGAACAGGGGTGGCCGAGGAAAAACTGTTTTTT
CDR3: CASSGTGVAEEKLFF

J: TRBJ2-2
D: -
size: -
V: TRBV4-3
DNA: TGCGCCAGCAGTTTCGGACTTGCTGGGGAGCTGTTTTTT
CDR3: CASSFGLAGELFF

J: TRBJ1-2
D: -
size: -
V: TRBV20-1
DNA: TGCAGTGCTTGCCTGGCAGTTGGAGGGGGCTACACCTTC
CDR3: CSACLAVGGGYTF

J: TRBJ2-1
D: TRBD2
size: -
V: TRBV28
DNA: TGTGCCATCGTATCCCGGGGGGGCCCAAATGAGCAGTTCTTC
CDR3: CAIVSRGGPNEQFF

J: TRBJ2-7
D: -
size: -
V: TRBV29-1
DNA: TGCAGCGTTGTAGGGGGTTCCTACGAGCAGTACTTC
CDR3: CSVVGGSYEQYF

J: TRBJ1-1
D: -
size: -
V: TRBV6-2/TRBV6-3
DNA: TGTGCCAGCAGTTACCTCCAGAACACTGAAGCTTTCTTT
CDR3: CASSYLQNTEAFF

J: TRBJ1-1
D: -
size: -
V: TRBV7-2
DNA: TGTGCCAGCAGCTTAGCATTCGCCGGCAATGGGGTGAACACTGAAGCTTTCTTT
CDR3: CASSLAFAGNGVNTEAFF

J: TRBJ1-2
D: -
size: -
V: TRBV12-3/TRBV12-4
DNA: TGTGCCAGCAGTTTTAAACCACGGGCCCTCAACTATGGCTACACCTTC
CDR3: CASSFKPRALNYGYTF